This T cell receptor (beta chain) was sequenced in a study of technical replicates of blood from a few donors. Data came from immunoSEQ multiplex PCR; TCRdb stores just in-frame clones and leaves some out. The sample consists of over 85,000 clones, around 96% of them appearing once. In this sample, this clone turned up once. Trimming took 6 bases from V and 2 from J, leaving 14 bases between them. Germline lookup yields CDR1 SNHLY and CDR2 FYNNEI. The CDR3 runs 15 residues. The receptor's source is a human donor in good health. The chain combines TRBV2 with TRBJ2-1, with D tentatively TRBD1 (6 bases). Material for sequencing was T cells isolated from PBMCs. The CDR3 sequence is CASRRQESTYNEQFF. The CDR3 DNA follows: TGTGCCAGCAGGAGACAGGAGTCTACCTACAATGAGCAGTTCTTC.